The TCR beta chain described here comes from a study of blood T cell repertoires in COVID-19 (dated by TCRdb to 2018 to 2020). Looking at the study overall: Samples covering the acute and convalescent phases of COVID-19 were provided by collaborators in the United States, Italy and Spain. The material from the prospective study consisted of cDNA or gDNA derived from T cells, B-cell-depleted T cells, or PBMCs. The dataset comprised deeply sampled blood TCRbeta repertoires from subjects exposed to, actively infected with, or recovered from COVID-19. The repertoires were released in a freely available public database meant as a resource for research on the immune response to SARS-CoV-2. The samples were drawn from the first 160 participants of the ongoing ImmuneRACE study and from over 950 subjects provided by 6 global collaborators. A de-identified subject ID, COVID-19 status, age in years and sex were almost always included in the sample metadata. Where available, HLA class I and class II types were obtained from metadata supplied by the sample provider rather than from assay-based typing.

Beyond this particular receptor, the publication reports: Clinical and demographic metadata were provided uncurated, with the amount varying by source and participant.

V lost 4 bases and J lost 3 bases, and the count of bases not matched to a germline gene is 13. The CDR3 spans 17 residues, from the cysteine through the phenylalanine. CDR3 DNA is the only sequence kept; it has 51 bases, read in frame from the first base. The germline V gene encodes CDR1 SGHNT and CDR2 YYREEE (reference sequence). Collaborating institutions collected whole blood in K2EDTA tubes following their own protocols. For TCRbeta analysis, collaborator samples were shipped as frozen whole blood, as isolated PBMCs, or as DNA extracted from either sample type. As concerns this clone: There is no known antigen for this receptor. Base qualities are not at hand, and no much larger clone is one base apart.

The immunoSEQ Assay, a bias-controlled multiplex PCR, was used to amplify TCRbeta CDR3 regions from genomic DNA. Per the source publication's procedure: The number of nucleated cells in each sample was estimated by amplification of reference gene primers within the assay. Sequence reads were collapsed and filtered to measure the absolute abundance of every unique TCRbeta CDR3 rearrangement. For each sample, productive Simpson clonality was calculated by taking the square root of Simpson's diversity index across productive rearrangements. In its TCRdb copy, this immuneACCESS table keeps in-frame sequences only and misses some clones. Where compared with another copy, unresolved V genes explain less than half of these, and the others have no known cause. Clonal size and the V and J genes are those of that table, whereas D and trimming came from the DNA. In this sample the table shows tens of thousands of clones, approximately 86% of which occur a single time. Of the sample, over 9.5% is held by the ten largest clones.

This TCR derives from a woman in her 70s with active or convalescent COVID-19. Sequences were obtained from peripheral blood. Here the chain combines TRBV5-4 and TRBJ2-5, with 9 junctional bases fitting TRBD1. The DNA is TGTGCCAGCAGCGAATTTACAGGGGGCAGTATGAAAGAGACCCAGTACTTC. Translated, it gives CASSEFTGGSMKETQYF.